This TCR beta chain was captured in a study of blood T cell repertoires in COVID-19. The repertoire was sequenced with immunoSEQ multiplex PCR; TCRdb's copy has only in-frame clones and lacks some. There are around 130,000 clones in the sample; about three quarters occur only once, and roughly 17% lies in the top ten. The CDR3 loop spans 12 amino acids. Germline CDR1 SGHTA, CDR2 FQGNSA. The V and J ends lost 2 bases and 4 bases respectively, with 5 bases between them. The chain couples TRBV7-2 to TRBJ2-5; D uncertain. Source material: peripheral blood. The clonotype comes from a man aged 50 to 60 with acute or convalescent COVID-19. CDR3 loop: CASSLFGETQYF. The CDR3 DNA is TGTGCCAGCAGCTTATTCGGAGAGACCCAGTACTTC.